The clone carrying this T cell receptor (beta chain) was observed many times. Its antigen is unidentified. One entry per CDR3 protein results from TCRdb running MiXCR on the 5' RACE reads. Of 70,000 to 100,000 distinct CDR3 sequences in the sample, roughly 15% are singletons; the top ten hold around two fifths. The sample is drawn from a study of T-cell memory formation after mild COVID-19. Looking at the study overall: Clustering of TCRs was largely donor specific.

This CDR3 region has 14 residues. The germline gives CDR1 SEHNR, CDR2 FQNEAQ (reference sequence). Trimming took 8 bases from V and 1 from J; bases not matched to a gene: 7. Study results and caveats: Clones that contracted clustered mainly in CM and EM if CD4+ and in EMRA if CD8+. A subset of responding clones appeared in pre-infection memory, suggesting cross-reactive memory joined.

Material: PBMCs or a T cell subset sorted from them (not recorded which). The chain carries TRBV7-9 and TRBJ2-5, with 7 bases lining up with TRBD2. This receptor was obtained from a man aged 18 to 30 who had mild COVID-19 (a few samples of this study predate the infection). Cell type and time point are not known. CDR3 nucleotide sequence: TGTGCCAGCTGGGAGCGGGGAGTCCAAGAGACCCAGTACTTC. Translation: CASWERGVQETQYF.